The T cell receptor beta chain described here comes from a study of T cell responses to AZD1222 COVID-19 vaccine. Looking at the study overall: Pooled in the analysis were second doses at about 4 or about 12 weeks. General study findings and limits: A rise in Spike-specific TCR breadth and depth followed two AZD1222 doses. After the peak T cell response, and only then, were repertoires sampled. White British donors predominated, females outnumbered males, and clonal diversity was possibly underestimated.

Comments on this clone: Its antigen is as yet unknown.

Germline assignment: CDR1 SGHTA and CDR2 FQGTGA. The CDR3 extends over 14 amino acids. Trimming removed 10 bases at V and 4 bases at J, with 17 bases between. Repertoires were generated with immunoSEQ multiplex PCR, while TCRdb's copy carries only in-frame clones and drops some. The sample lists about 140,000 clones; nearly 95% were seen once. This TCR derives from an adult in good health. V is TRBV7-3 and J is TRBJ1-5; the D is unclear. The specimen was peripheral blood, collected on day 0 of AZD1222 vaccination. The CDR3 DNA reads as TGTGCCACCCCCAGCGTACCCCTTAATCAGCCCCAGCATTTT. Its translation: CATPSVPLNQPQHF.